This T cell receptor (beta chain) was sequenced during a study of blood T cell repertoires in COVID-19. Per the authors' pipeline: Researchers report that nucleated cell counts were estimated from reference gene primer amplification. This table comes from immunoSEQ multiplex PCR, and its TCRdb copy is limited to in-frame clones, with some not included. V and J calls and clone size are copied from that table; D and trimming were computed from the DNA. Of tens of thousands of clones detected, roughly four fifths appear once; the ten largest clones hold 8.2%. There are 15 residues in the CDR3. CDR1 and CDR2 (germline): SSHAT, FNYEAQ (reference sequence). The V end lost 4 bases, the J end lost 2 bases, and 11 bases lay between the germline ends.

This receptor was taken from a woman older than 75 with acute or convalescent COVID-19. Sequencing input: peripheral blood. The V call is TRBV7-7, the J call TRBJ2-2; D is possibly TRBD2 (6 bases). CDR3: CASSSGTPNTGELFF. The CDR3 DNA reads TGTGCCAGCAGCTCCGGGACTCCCAACACCGGGGAGCTGTTTTTT.